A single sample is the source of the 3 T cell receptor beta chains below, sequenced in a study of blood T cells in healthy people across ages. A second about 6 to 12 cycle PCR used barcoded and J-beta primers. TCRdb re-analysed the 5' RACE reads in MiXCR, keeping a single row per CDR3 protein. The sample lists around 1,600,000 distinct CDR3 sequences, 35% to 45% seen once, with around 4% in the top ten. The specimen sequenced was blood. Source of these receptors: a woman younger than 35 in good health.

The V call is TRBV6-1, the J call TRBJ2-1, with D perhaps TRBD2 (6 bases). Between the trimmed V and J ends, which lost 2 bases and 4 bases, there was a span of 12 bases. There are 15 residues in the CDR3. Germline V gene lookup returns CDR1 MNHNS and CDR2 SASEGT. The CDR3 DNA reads TGTGCCAGCAGTGAACCACCTCGGGGGTACAATGAGCAGTTCTTC. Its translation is CASSEPPRGYNEQFF.

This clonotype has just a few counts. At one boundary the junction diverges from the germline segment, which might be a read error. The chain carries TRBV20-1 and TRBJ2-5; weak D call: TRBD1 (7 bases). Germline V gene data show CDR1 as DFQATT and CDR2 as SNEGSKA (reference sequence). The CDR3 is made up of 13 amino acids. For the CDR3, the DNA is TGTAGTGCTAGCCCCGCAGGGGGGGAGACCCAGTACTTC. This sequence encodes CSASPAGGETQYF.

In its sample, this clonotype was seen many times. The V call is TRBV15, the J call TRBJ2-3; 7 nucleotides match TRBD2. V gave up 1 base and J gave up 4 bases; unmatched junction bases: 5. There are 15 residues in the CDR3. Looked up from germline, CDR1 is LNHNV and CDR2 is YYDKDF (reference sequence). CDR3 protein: CATSRGLGGSDTQYF. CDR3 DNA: TGTGCCACCAGCAGAGGACTCGGGGGGTCAGATACGCAGTATTTT. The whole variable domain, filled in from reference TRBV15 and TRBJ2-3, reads DAMVIQNPRYQVTQFGKPVTLSCSQTLNHNVMYWYQQKSSQAPKLLFHYYDKDFNNEADTPDNFQSRRPNTSFCFLDIRSPGLGDTAMYLCATSRGLGGSDTQYFGPGTRLTVL.